The 27 T cell receptor beta chains given below trace back to one sample, sequenced in a study of cytomegalovirus exposure and HLA in healthy donors. Profiled with immunoSEQ multiplex PCR; TCRdb holds only in-frame clones, not every one. The sample has over 85,000 clones; about four fifths are singletons. Sequenced material: PBMCs. These receptors were obtained from a woman under 30 in good health and CMV-seropositive.

The V and J genes are TRBV4-2 and TRBJ1-2; 8 bases match TRBD1. V was clipped by 2 bases and J by 6 bases; unmatched bases: 2. The germline V gene has CDR1 LGHNA and CDR2 YNFKEQ. The CDR3 length is 13 residues. The CDR3 DNA follows: TGTGCCAGCAGCCAAACGACAGGGGATGGCTACACCTTC. It translates to CASSQTTGDGYTF.

The J gene is TRBJ1-1, the V gene TRBV4-3, with 7 bases aligning to TRBD1. V dropped 4 bases and J dropped 11; count of bases not matched to a gene: 7. The CDR3 has 12 amino acids. Germline V gene sequence: CDR1 LGHNA, CDR2 YSLEER. CDR3 in amino acids: CASSRGQDRAFF. The CDR3 DNA is TGCGCCAGCAGCCGAGGACAGGATCGGGCTTTCTTT.

This clone is a singleton in its sample. V gene TRBV28 combines with J gene TRBJ1-1; 11 bases agree with TRBD1. The CDR3 extends over 15 amino acids. CDR1 MDHEN and CDR2 SYDVKM come from the germline V gene. V lost 4 bases, J lost 1 base, and 2 bases stayed unmatched. The CDR3 nucleotides are TGTGCCAGCAGTTCCGGACAGGGGGCGAACACTGAAGCTTTCTTT. Protein: CASSSGQGANTEAFF.

This clone was detected once. Its ends do not fully match the called genes, so a read error is possible. V gene TRBV27 combines with J gene TRBJ2-7, with 9 bases that match TRBD1. The CDR3 extends over 13 amino acids. Germline V gene sequence: CDR1 MNHEY, CDR2 SMNVEV (reference sequence). Here the CDR3 reads CASTSYHRDRVGF. The CDR3, as DNA: TGTGCCAGCACCTCATACCATCGGGACAGGGTAGGCTTC.

The chain employs TRBV28 and TRBJ2-1; a weak D match, TRBD2 (6 bases). V was shortened by 6 bases and J by 2 bases, with 14 bases between the two germline ends. The CDR3 extends over 15 amino acids. CDR1 is MDHEN, CDR2 SYDVKM, per germline. CDR3 DNA sequence: TGTGCCAGCAGCATGGGGGGTTTAACCTACAATGAGCAGTTCTTC. Residues: CASSMGGLTYNEQFF.

The chain recombines TRBV9 with TRBJ1-2; TRBD1 matches 7 bases. The junction had 2 bases not matched to a gene; V was cut back by 3 bases and J by 0 bases. There are 14 residues in the CDR3. The V gene's germline CDR1 is SGDLS and CDR2 YYNGEE. CDR3 in amino acids: CASSGQGSNYGYTF. For the CDR3, the DNA is TGTGCCAGCAGCGGACAGGGATCTAACTATGGCTACACCTTC.

This sequence joins TRBV4-1 and TRBJ2-7; TRBD2 aligns across 10 bases. V dropped 4 bases and J dropped 2; count of bases not matched to a gene: 5. Per the germline V gene, CDR1 is MGHRA and CDR2 is YSYEKL. This CDR3 is built from 15 residues. The CDR3 DNA reads as TGCGCCAGCAGCCTCATTAGCGGGGGGACCTACGAGCAGTACTTC. Translated: CASSLISGGTYEQYF.

This clone was detected only a few times. The junction differs from germline at one of its ends, possibly a read error. The chain recombines TRBV6-5 with TRBJ2-7, with D maybe TRBD1 (6 bases). The CDR3 consists of 12 residues. The germline CDR1 and CDR2 sequences are MNHEY and SVGAGI. Here the CDR3 DNA reads TGTGCCAGCAGTTACGACAGGACCACGATAACCTTC. Protein sequence: CASSYDRTTITF.

The J gene is TRBJ1-5, the V gene TRBV5-6; 9 positions agree with TRBD1. Germline-derived CDR1 and CDR2 are SGHDT and YYEEEE. The CDR3 has 15 residues. The V and J ends lost 6 bases and 3 bases, in that order; junction bases with no gene match: 7. The CDR3 DNA sequence: TGTGCCAGCACCTACGGGACAGGGATCAATCAGCCCCAGCATTTT. Translating it yields CASTYGTGINQPQHF.

This clone was recorded a few times. CDR3 in DNA: TGTGCCAGTATCAACCTCGACCCGGACAGGGCTGGAAACACCATATATTTT. Translated: CASINLDPDRAGNTIYF. The rearrangement links TRBV19 to TRBJ1-3; 8 nucleotides agree with TRBD1. The CDR3 has 17 residues. The junction had 13 bases not matched to a gene; V was cut back by 7 bases and J by 2 bases. Germline CDR1 and CDR2: LNHDA and SQIVND (reference sequence).

The chain carries TRBV28 and TRBJ2-1, with 7 bases aligning to TRBD2. The CDR3 has 17 residues. The V segment lost 5 bases and the J segment 0 bases; nucleotides outside the gene matches: 10. The germline CDR1 and CDR2 sequences are MDHEN and SYDVKM. CDR3 protein: CASSPASSGSSYNEQFF. As DNA, the CDR3 is TGTGCCAGCAGTCCTGCCTCTAGCGGCAGCTCCTACAATGAGCAGTTCTTC.

The genes are TRBV6-1 and TRBJ2-1; 9 bases map to TRBD1. Looked up from germline, CDR1 is MNHNS and CDR2 is SASEGT. The CDR3 covers 14 residues. The V segment lost 11 bases and the J segment 3 bases; nucleotides outside the gene matches: 8. CDR3 sequence (DNA): TGTGCCGGAACGCAGGACAGGGGCTACAATGAGCAGTTCTTC. Amino acid sequence: CAGTQDRGYNEQFF.

The chain carries TRBV28 and TRBJ1-5; D not resolved. Germline CDR1 and CDR2: MDHEN and SYDVKM. The V end lost 6 bases, the J end lost 0 bases, and 15 bases lay between the germline ends. This CDR3 is built from 16 residues. The DNA of the CDR3 is TGTGCCAGCAGCCCCCCTGTCCGGGATAGCAATCAGCCCCAGCATTTT. Its translation: CASSPPVRDSNQPQHF.

This chain links TRBV5-1 with TRBJ1-6; TRBD1 might be the D (5 bases). CDR1 is SGHRS and CDR2 is YFSETQ in the germline V gene. The V and J ends lost 5 bases and 8 bases respectively, with 14 bases between them. The CDR3 consists of 14 residues. CDR3 bases: TGCGCCAGCAGAGCAGGGATTTTTGATTCACCCCTCCACTTT. Its protein product is CASRAGIFDSPLHF.

V is TRBV6-1 and J is TRBJ2-4; no firm D call. Germline-derived CDR1 and CDR2 are MNHNS and SASEGT. The V gene lost 8 bases and the J gene lost 2 bases, with 16 bases spanning the gap. The CDR3 spans 15 residues. CDR3 residues: CASVQLSPTKNIQYF. The CDR3 DNA follows: TGTGCCAGCGTACAGCTAAGCCCTACCAAAAACATTCAGTACTTC.

The chain joins TRBV10-3 to TRBJ1-5, with TRBD1 matching over 9 bases. The J segment lost 6 bases and the V segment lost 4 bases, leaving 4 bases of the junction unmatched. Germline V lookup: CDR1 ENHRY, CDR2 SYGVKD. The CDR3 spans 14 residues. The CDR3 here is CAISAGGQGQPQHF. The CDR3 region has the DNA TGTGCCATCAGTGCGGGGGGACAGGGTCAGCCCCAGCATTTT.

This clone appeared a few times. The chain couples TRBV7-2 to TRBJ1-3; D is possibly TRBD1 (5 bases). Germline lookup yields CDR1 SGHTA and CDR2 FQGNSA. The CDR3 contains 13 residues. V lost 4 bases to trimming and J lost 1 base, with 5 bases between them. CDR3 nucleotides: TGTGCCAGCAGCTCAGGGTCTGGAAACACCATATATTTT. Amino acid sequence: CASSSGSGNTIYF. The full variable domain, rest sourced from reference TRBV7-2 and TRBJ1-3, is GAGVSQSPSNKVTEKGKDVELRCDPISGHTALYWYRQSLGQGLEFLIYFQGNSAPDKSGLPSDRFSAERTGGSVSTLTIQRTQQEDSAVYLCASSSGSGNTIYFGEGSWLTVV.

The V and J genes are TRBV6-6 and TRBJ1-4, with 7 bases identical to TRBD1. With 6 bases clipped from V and 3 bases from J, the junction kept 7 bases outside the gene matches. CDR3 size: 15 residues. Germline values: CDR1 MNHNY, CDR2 SVGAGI (reference sequence). The CDR3 nucleotides read TGTGCCAGCAGCTCCCAGGGGACAGCTAATGAAAAACTGTTTTTT. Its protein is CASSSQGTANEKLFF.

The chain employs TRBV15 and TRBJ1-5; TRBD1 is a possible D gene (5 bases). Trimming shortened V by 5 bases and J by 3 bases, and 8 bases separated the two germline ends. Germline V gene data show CDR1 as LNHNV and CDR2 as YYDKDF (reference sequence). The CDR3 totals 13 residues. CDR3 coding DNA: TGTGCCACCAGCGGGGGGTACAATCAGCCCCAGCATTTT. It encodes CATSGGYNQPQHF.

This clone came up once. The J gene is TRBJ2-6, the V gene TRBV21-1; TRBD2 reflects the table's D call only, with no check against the DNA. TRBV21-1 is termed a pseudogene. The CDR3 runs 17 residues. CDR3 nucleotide sequence: TGTGCCAGCAGCAAGGCTAGGAAGAGCTCTGGGGCCAACGTCCTGACTTTC. Amino acids: CASSKARKSSGANVLTF.

This rearrangement joins TRBV7-9 to TRBJ1-1, with D tentatively TRBD1 (5 bases). Trimming removed 6 bases from V and 7 bases from J, with 18 bases in between. Germline assignment: CDR1 SEHNR and CDR2 FQNEAQ (reference sequence). The CDR3 runs to 14 residues. As DNA, the CDR3 is TGTGCCAGCAGTCATACGCCAGGGAAACATGAAGCTTTCTTT. This gives the protein CASSHTPGKHEAFF.

This clone was detected a few times. The rearrangement uses TRBV10-3 and TRBJ2-3, with 7 bases matching TRBD2. With V trimmed by 2 bases and J by 3 bases, 8 bases remained unmatched. This CDR3 is built from 16 residues. The V gene's germline CDR1 is ENHRY and CDR2 SYGVKD. CDR3 nucleotide sequence: TGTGCCATCAGTGAGGGTATAGCGGGTGGAACAGATACGCAGTATTTT. Translated, it gives CAISEGIAGGTDTQYF.

The chain uses TRBV4-1 and TRBJ2-5; 12 nucleotides align to TRBD2. Germline loops: CDR1 MGHRA, CDR2 YSYEKL. Germline trimming cut 1 base from V and 4 bases from J; bases unmatched to any gene: 7. The CDR3 totals 17 residues. Here the CDR3 DNA reads TGCGCCAGCAGCCAAGGCACTAGCGGGGGGCAATTAGAGACCCAGTACTTC. This codes for CASSQGTSGGQLETQYF.

V is TRBV7-3 and J is TRBJ2-7, with 8 positions matching TRBD2. V gave up 2 bases and J gave up 3 bases; unmatched junction bases: 6. The length of the CDR3 is 15 residues. Germline loops: CDR1 SGHTA, CDR2 FQGTGA. CDR3 coding DNA: TGTGCCAGCAGCTTAGGGGCTAGCGGGCTCTACGAGCAGTACTTC. It translates to CASSLGASGLYEQYF.

This chain links TRBV28 with TRBJ2-5, with D possibly being TRBD2 (7 bases). CDR3 length equals 14 residues. V lost 8 bases to trimming and J lost 0 bases, with 13 bases between them. Per the germline V gene, CDR1 is MDHEN and CDR2 is SYDVKM. CDR3 DNA: TGTGCCAGCCTGAGGGGGGGGAACCAAGAGACCCAGTACTTC. Its translation is CASLRGGNQETQYF.

The chain couples TRBV6-6 to TRBJ1-4; tentative D call: TRBD1 (6 bases). The CDR3 spans 12 residues. V lost 6 bases and J 5 bases, leaving 7 bases between the germline ends. Germline V lookup: CDR1 MNHNY, CDR2 SVGAGI (reference sequence). CDR3 loop: CASRTGNEKLFF. The CDR3 DNA is TGTGCCAGCAGAACAGGGAATGAAAAACTGTTTTTT.

Written as DNA, the CDR3 is TGTGCCAGCAGCTTATTGGACAGGGAAGCTTTCTTT. Amino acids: CASSLLDREAFF. V gene TRBV7-9 combines with J gene TRBJ1-1; 7 positions agree with TRBD1. The CDR3 extends over 12 amino acids. The V gene's germline CDR1 is SEHNR and CDR2 FQNEAQ (reference sequence). The junction had 2 bases not matched to a gene; V was cut back by 2 bases and J by 8 bases.